One sample yielded the 20 T cell receptor beta chains listed below, sequenced in a study of T-cell memory formation after mild COVID-19. TCRdb ran MiXCR on the 5' RACE reads and lists one entry per CDR3 protein. The sample has almost 350,000 distinct CDR3 sequences; more than 20% are singletons. Sequencing input: PBMCs or a T cell subset sorted from them (not recorded which). These receptors were taken from a young man who had mild COVID-19 (a few samples of this study predate the infection). Cell type and time point are not known.

V and J are TRBV6-2 or TRBV6-3 and TRBJ2-1, with 9 bases aligning to TRBD1. The CDR3 runs to 17 residues. The germline CDR1 and CDR2 sequences are MNHEY and SVGEGT. The V gene end was trimmed by 6 bases and the J gene end by 1 base; junction bases not matched to a gene: 10. The CDR3 DNA reads as TGTGCCAGCAGCCGCCCCACAGGGGGCTCATCCTACAATGAGCAGTTCTTC. Encoded protein: CASSRPTGGSSYNEQFF.

This sequence joins TRBV27 and TRBJ1-1; 8 bases agree with TRBD1. The CDR3 is 12 amino acids. Germline lookup yields CDR1 MNHEY and CDR2 SMNVEV (reference sequence). V shed 3 bases, J shed 12 bases, and the junction held 6 bases outside the gene matches. Written as DNA, the CDR3 is TGTGCCAGCAGTTTGGGGACAGGAGGAACTTTCTTT. Amino acid sequence: CASSLGTGGTFF.

V gene TRBV5-1 combines with J gene TRBJ2-2; D gene ambiguous. This CDR3 comprises 15 residues. V was pared by 0 bases and J by 5 bases, with 11 bases between. Germline V CDR1 and CDR2: SGHRS, YFSETQ. The CDR3 DNA reads as TGCGCCAGCAGCTTGGAGCCTCCCAGGACCGGGGAGCTGTTTTTT. It codes for CASSLEPPRTGELFF.

This clonotype has a handful of counts. The gene calls are TRBV29-1 and TRBJ2-7; D uncertain. V was trimmed by 8 bases and J by 3 bases, leaving 11 bases between them. This CDR3 spans 11 amino acids. Germline-derived CDR1 and CDR2 are SQVTM and ANQGSEA. The CDR3 protein is CSNRDYYEQYF. CDR3 sequence (DNA): TGCAGCAACCGTGATTACTACGAGCAGTACTTC.

This clonotype is a singleton in its sample. The chain carries TRBV9 and TRBJ2-5, with TRBD2 identical over 8 bases. The germline gives CDR1 SGDLS, CDR2 YYNGEE. V shed 2 bases and J 4 bases; nucleotides not matched to a gene: 7. CDR3 size: 15 residues. The DNA for the CDR3 is TGTGCCAGCAGCGTCGGCGGGGGGCCGGCAGAGACCCAGTACTTC. Protein sequence: CASSVGGGPAETQYF.

V is TRBV6-5 and J is TRBJ2-5, with D perhaps given as TRBD1 or TRBD2 (6 bases each). Germline V CDR1 and CDR2: MNHEY, SVGAGI. The V and J ends lost 2 bases and 5 bases respectively, with 18 bases between them. The CDR3 runs 16 residues. CDR3 coding DNA: TGTGCCAGCAGTTACCTCTGGGGGGCAAGAGGCGAGACCCAGTACTTC. Protein: CASSYLWGARGETQYF.

This clonotype was detected a few times. V usage is TRBV27 and J usage is TRBJ2-3; TRBD1 matches 9 bases. V was pared by 5 bases and J by 2 bases, with 8 bases of the junction left unmatched. CDR1 MNHEY and CDR2 SMNVEV come from the germline V gene (reference sequence). The CDR3 spans 16 residues. The chain's CDR3 is CASSPGTGPVTDTQYF. Written as DNA, the CDR3 is TGTGCCAGCAGTCCAGGGACAGGGCCCGTCACAGATACGCAGTATTTT.

The V gene is TRBV7-9, the J gene TRBJ1-1, with TRBD1 as a possible D gene (5 bases). The V end was cut by 0 bases, the J end by 1 base, with 15 bases between. The germline V gene has CDR1 SEHNR and CDR2 FQNEAQ (reference sequence). This CDR3 contains 17 residues. CDR3 nucleotides: TGTGCCAGCAGCTTAGCCCCACAGGAGAGGGGGAACACTGAAGCTTTCTTT. Encoded protein: CASSLAPQERGNTEAFF.

The V call is TRBV7-6, the J call TRBJ2-7, with TRBD1 matching 9 bases. Germline V gene data show CDR1 as SGHVS and CDR2 as FNYEAQ. This CDR3 contains 21 residues. V shed 1 base, J shed 2 bases, and the junction held 21 bases outside the gene matches. The CDR3 loop reads CASSLGGLDRGRLDSAYEQYF. In DNA, the CDR3 is TGTGCCAGCAGCTTAGGGGGCCTGGACAGGGGTCGACTCGATTCCGCCTACGAGCAGTACTTC.

This clonotype is large. The chain employs TRBV7-6 and TRBJ2-3; D not certain. This CDR3 region has 13 residues. Germline V gene sequence: CDR1 SGHVS, CDR2 FNYEAQ. The V end lost 4 bases, the J end lost 0 bases, and 5 bases lay between the germline ends. Here the CDR3 reads CASSYTSTDTQYF. The DNA for the CDR3 is TGTGCCAGCAGCTACACTAGCACAGATACGCAGTATTTT. Full variable domain (remainder filled in from reference TRBV7-6 and TRBJ2-3): GAGVSQSPRYKVTKRGQDVALRCDPISGHVSLYWYRQALGQGPEFLTYFNYEAQQDKSGLPNDRFSAERPEGSISTLTIQRTEQRDSAMYRCASSYTSTDTQYFGPGTRLTVL.

The J gene is TRBJ1-4, the V gene TRBV20-1; D call uncertain. This CDR3 has 11 amino acids. CDR1 and CDR2 (germline): DFQATT, SNEGSKA (reference sequence). V was clipped by 3 bases and J by 8 bases, with 7 bases between them. The CDR3 coding sequence is TGCAGTGCTAGGGGAGGAGAAAAACTGTTTTTT. Its translation: CSARGGEKLFF.

This clonotype was observed a few times. V usage is TRBV7-6 and J usage is TRBJ2-6; D might be TRBD2 (7 bases). CDR1 and CDR2 from the germline V gene are SGHVS and FNYEAQ. Trimming removed 5 bases from V and 3 bases from J, with 17 bases in between. The CDR3 runs 17 residues. CDR3 residues: CASSPGEGGSGANVLTF. The CDR3 DNA reads TGTGCCAGCAGCCCCGGGGAGGGGGGTAGTGGGGCCAACGTCCTGACTTTC. The variable domain in full, with the rest retrieved from reference TRBV7-6 and TRBJ2-6, is GAGVSQSPRYKVTKRGQDVALRCDPISGHVSLYWYRQALGQGPEFLTYFNYEAQQDKSGLPNDRFSAERPEGSISTLTIQRTEQRDSAMYRCASSPGEGGSGANVLTFGAGSRLTVL.

J is TRBJ1-5 and V is TRBV7-9; D gene uncertain. Trimming took off 7 bases at V and 5 bases at J, with 18 bases between the two ends. This CDR3 contains 15 residues. Germline V gene lookup returns CDR1 SEHNR and CDR2 FQNEAQ (reference sequence). The CDR3 DNA reads TGTGCCAGCACGGCCTTGGGAGGAACGCATCAGCCCCAGCATTTT. Encoded protein: CASTALGGTHQPQHF.

The V gene is TRBV4-3, the J gene TRBJ2-1; 7 bases line up with TRBD1. The CDR3 has 14 residues. The V segment lost 0 bases and the J segment 6 bases; nucleotides outside the gene matches: 2. Germline V gene data show CDR1 as LGHNA and CDR2 as YSLEER. The CDR3 loop is CASSQERGLNEQFF. Here the CDR3 DNA reads TGCGCCAGCAGCCAAGAGAGGGGGCTCAATGAGCAGTTCTTC.

The chain carries TRBV4-1 and TRBJ2-3; 8 bases fit TRBD2. Germline V gene data show CDR1 as MGHRA and CDR2 as YSYEKL. CDR3 length: 20 amino acids. After removal of 4 bases from V and 1 base from J, the junction contained 19 bases not matched to a gene. The CDR3 spells CASSRGGLVAGYSGTDTQYF. In DNA form, the CDR3 reads TGCGCCAGCAGCCGGGGGGGGTTGGTAGCGGGGTACTCGGGCACAGATACGCAGTATTTT.

This clonotype was picked up a small number of times. V usage is TRBV29-1 and J usage is TRBJ2-7; unclear D gene. There are 14 residues in the CDR3. Germline lookup yields CDR1 SQVTM and CDR2 ANQGSEA. V dropped 0 bases and J dropped 2 bases, with 11 bases sitting between them. The CDR3 nucleotides read TGCAGCGTTGAAGAACCGGGTTGGACCTACGAGCAGTACTTC. It codes for CSVEEPGWTYEQYF.

The gene calls are TRBV6-5 and TRBJ1-1; D gene unclear. Germline V gene lookup returns CDR1 MNHEY and CDR2 SVGAGI. The CDR3 is 14 amino acids. Between the trimmed V and J ends, which lost 2 bases and 0 bases, there was a span of 7 bases. The CDR3 reads CASSYGQMNTEAFF. The CDR3 DNA is TGTGCCAGCAGTTACGGGCAGATGAACACTGAAGCTTTCTTT.

The gene calls are TRBV3-1 and TRBJ2-1; unclear D gene. This CDR3 is built from 11 residues. Trimming removed 5 bases from V and 9 bases from J, with 8 bases in between. Germline V lookup: CDR1 LGHDT, CDR2 YNNKEL (reference sequence). CDR3 region: CASSTGTEQFF. DNA for the CDR3: TGTGCCAGCAGCACCGGTACTGAGCAGTTCTTC.

The genes are TRBV12-3 or TRBV12-4 and TRBJ2-3, with 10 bases fitting TRBD2. V dropped 1 base and J dropped 7; count of bases not matched to a gene: 8. The CDR3 sequence is 16 residues long. The CDR3 region is CASSLEGLAGGNTQYF. The CDR3 DNA reads TGTGCCAGCAGTTTAGAGGGATTAGCGGGGGGCAATACGCAGTATTTT.

The chain joins TRBV5-1 to TRBJ2-6, with D possibly being TRBD2 (6 bases). Per the germline V gene, CDR1 is SGHRS and CDR2 is YFSETQ. Trimming removed 5 bases from V and 0 bases from J, with 15 bases in between. The CDR3 has 17 amino acids. CDR3 in amino acids: CASRVSGLLSGANVLTF. CDR3 bases: TGCGCCAGCAGGGTATCGGGACTTCTCTCTGGGGCCAACGTCCTGACTTTC.